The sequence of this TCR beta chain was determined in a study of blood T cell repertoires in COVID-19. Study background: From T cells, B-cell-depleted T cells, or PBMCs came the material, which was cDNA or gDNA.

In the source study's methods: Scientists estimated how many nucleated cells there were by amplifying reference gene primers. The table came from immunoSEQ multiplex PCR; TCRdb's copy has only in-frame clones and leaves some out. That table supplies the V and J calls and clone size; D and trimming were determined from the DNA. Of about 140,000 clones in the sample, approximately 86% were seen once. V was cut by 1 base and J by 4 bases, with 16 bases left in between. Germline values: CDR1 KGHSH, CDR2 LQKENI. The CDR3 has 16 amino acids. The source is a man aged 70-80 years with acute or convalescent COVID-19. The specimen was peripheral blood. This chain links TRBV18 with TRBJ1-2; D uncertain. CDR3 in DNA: TGTGCCAGCTCACCACTCGCTCTAGGTATGGGCTATGGCTACACCTTC. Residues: CASSPLALGMGYGYTF.